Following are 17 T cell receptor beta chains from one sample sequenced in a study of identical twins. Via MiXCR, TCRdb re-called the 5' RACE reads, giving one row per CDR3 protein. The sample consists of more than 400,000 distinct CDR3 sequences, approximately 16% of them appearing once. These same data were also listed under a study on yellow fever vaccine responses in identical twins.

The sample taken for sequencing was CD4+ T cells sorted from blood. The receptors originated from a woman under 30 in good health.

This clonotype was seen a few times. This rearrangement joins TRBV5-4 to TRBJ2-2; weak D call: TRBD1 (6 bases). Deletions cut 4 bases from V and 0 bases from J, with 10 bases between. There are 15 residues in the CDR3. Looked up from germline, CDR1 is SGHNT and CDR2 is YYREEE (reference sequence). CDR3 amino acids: CASSMDSSNTGELFF. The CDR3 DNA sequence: TGTGCCAGCAGCATGGACAGCTCGAACACCGGGGAGCTGTTTTTT.

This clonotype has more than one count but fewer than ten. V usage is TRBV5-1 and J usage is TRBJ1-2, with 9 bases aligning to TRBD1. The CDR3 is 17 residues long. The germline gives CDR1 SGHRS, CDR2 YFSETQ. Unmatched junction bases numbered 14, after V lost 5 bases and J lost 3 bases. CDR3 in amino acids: CASSFRPTGGEDYGYTF. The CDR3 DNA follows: TGCGCCAGCAGTTTTAGGCCTACAGGGGGCGAGGACTATGGCTACACCTTC.

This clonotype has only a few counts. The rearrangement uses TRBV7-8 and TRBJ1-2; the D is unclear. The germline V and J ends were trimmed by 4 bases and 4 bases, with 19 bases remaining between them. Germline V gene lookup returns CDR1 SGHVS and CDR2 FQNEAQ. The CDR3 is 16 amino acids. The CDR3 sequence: CASSSSFPPSLYGYTF. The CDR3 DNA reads TGTGCCAGCAGCTCCTCATTCCCGCCGTCCCTCTATGGCTACACCTTC.

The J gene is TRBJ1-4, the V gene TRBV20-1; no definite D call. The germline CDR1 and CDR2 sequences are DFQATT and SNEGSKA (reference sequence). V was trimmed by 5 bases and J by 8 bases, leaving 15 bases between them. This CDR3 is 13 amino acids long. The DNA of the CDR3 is TGCAGTGCTCGGCGACCCCCGGGGGAAAAACTGTTTTTT. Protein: CSARRPPGEKLFF.

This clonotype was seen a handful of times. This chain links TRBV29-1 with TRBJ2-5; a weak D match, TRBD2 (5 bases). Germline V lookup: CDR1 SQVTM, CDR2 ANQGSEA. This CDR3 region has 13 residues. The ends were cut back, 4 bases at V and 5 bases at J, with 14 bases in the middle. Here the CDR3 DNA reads TGCAGCGTTGTGAGAGGGCCCGGCGAGACCCAGTACTTC. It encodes CSVVRGPGETQYF.

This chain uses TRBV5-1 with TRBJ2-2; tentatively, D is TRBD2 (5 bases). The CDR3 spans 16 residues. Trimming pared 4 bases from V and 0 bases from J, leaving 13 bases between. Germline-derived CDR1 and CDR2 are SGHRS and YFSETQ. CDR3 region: CASSHRGRANTGELFF. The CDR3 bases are TGCGCCAGCAGCCACCGGGGTCGAGCGAACACCGGGGAGCTGTTTTTT. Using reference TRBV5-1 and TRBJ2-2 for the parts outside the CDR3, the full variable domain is KAGVTQTPRYLIKTRGQQVTLSCSPISGHRSVSWYQQTPGQGLQFLFEYFSETQRNKGNFPGRFSGRQFSNSRSEMNVSTLELGDSALYLCASSHRGRANTGELFFGEGSRLTVL.

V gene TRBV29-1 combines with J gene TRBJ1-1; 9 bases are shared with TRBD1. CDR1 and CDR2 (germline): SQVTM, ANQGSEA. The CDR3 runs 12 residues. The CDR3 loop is CRGDRVGTEAFF. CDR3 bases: TGCAGGGGGGACAGGGTGGGCACTGAAGCTTTCTTT.

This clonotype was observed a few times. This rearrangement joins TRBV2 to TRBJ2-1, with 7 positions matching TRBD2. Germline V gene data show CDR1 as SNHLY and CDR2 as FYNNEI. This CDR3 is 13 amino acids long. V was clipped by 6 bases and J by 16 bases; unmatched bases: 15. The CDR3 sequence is CASSPTLGGDQFF. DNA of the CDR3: TGTGCCAGCAGCCCGACCTTGGGAGGGGATCAATTCTTC.

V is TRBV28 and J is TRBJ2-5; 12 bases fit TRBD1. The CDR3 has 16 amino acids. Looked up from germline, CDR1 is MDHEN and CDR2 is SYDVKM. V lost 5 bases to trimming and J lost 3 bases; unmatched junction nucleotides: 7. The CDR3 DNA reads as TGTGCCAGCAGTCATCCGGGACAGGGGGCAAAAGAGACCCAGTACTTC. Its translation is CASSHPGQGAKETQYF.

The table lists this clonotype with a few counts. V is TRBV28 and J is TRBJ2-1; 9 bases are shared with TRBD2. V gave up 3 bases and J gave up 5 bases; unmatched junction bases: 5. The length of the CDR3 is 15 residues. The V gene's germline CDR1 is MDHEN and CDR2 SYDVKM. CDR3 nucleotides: TGTGCCAGCAGTTTCCGGCGGGGGGGCCACAATGAGCAGTTCTTC. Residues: CASSFRRGGHNEQFF.

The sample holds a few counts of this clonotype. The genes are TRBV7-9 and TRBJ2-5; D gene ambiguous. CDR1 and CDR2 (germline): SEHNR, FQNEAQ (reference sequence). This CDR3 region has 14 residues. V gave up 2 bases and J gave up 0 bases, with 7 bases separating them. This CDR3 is CASSLRLNQETQYF. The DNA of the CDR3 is TGTGCCAGCAGCTTAAGACTGAACCAAGAGACCCAGTACTTC.

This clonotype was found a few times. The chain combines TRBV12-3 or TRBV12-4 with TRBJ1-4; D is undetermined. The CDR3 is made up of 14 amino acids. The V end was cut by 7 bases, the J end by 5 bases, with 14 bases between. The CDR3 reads CASTSNMVNEKLFF. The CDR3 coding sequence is TGTGCCAGCACCTCCAACATGGTAAATGAAAAACTGTTTTTT.

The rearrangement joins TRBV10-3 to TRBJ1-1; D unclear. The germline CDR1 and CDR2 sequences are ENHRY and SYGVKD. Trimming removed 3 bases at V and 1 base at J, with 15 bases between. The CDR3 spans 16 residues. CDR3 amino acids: CAISEKAESGNTEAFF. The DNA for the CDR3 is TGTGCCATCAGTGAAAAGGCGGAATCTGGGAACACTGAAGCTTTCTTT.

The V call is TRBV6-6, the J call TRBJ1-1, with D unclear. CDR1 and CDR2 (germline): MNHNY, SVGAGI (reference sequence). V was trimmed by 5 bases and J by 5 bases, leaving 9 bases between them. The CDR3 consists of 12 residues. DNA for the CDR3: TGTGCCAGCAGTCCCGTGATGACTGAAGCTTTCTTT. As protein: CASSPVMTEAFF.

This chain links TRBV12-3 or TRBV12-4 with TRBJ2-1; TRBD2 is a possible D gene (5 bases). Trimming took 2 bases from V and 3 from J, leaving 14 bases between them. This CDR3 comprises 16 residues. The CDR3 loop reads CASSLRSGVNYNEQFF. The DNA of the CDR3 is TGTGCCAGCAGTTTACGGTCCGGGGTAAACTACAATGAGCAGTTCTTC.

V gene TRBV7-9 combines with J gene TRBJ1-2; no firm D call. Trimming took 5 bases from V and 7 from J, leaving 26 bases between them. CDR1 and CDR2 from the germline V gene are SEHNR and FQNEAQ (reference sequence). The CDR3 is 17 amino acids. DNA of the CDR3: TGTGCCAGCAGCCCTACCCCCCCTAGGGCCTTCCATGCTGGCTACACCTTC. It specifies CASSPTPPRAFHAGYTF.

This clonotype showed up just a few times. CDR3 residues: CAGAQATNEKLFF. The DNA for the CDR3 is TGTGCCGGCGCACAGGCAACTAATGAAAAACTGTTTTTT. The chain links TRBV7-9 to TRBJ1-4; D is perhaps TRBD1 (5 bases). The CDR3 has 13 residues. Germline V gives CDR1 SEHNR, CDR2 FQNEAQ (reference sequence). With 11 bases removed from V and 0 bases from J, the gap between germline ends came to 10 bases.